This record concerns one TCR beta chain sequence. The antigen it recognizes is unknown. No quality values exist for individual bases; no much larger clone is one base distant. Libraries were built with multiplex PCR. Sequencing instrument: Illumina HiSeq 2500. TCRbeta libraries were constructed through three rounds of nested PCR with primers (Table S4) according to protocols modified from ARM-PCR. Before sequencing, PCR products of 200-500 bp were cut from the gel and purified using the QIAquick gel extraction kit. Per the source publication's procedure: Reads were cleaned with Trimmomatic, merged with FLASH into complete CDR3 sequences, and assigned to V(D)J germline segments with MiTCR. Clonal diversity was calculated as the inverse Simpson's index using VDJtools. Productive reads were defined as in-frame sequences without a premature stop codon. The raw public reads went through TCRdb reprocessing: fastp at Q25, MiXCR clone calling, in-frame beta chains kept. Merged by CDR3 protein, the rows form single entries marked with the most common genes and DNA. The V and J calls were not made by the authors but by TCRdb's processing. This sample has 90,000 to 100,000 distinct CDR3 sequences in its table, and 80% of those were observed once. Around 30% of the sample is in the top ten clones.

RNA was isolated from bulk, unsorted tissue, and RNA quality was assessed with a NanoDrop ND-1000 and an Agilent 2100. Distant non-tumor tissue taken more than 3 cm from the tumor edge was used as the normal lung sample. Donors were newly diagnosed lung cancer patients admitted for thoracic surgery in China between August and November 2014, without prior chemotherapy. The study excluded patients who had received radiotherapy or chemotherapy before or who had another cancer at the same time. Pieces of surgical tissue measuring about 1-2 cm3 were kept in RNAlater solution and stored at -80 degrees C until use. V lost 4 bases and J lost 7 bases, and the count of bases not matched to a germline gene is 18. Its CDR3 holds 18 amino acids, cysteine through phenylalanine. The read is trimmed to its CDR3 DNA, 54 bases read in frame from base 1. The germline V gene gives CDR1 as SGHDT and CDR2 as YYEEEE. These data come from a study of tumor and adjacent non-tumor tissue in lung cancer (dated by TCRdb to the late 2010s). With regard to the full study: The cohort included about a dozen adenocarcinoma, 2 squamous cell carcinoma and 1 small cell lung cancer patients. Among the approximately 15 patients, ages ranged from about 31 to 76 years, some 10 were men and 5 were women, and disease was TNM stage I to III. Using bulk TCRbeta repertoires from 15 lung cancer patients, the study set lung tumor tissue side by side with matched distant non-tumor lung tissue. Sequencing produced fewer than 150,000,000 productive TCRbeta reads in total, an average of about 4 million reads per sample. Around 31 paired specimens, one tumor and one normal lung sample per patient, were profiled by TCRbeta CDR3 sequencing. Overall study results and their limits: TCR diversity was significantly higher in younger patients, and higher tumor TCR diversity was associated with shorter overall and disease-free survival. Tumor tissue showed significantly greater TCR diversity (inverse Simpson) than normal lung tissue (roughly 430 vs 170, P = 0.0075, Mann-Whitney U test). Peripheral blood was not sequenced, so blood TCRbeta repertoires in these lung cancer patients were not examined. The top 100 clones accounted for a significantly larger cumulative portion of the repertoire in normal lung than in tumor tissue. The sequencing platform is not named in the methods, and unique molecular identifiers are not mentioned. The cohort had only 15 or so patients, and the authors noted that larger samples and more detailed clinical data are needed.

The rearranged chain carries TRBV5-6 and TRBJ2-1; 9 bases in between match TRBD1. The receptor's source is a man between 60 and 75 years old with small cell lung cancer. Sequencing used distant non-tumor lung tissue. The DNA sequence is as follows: TGTGCCAGCAGCGTTGGCACGCACGGGACAGGGTGTTGGAATGAGCAGTTCTTC. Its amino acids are CASSVGTHGTGCWNEQFF.